This T cell receptor (beta chain) stems from a study of Ad26.COV2.S vaccination and SARS-CoV-2 variants. Concerning this clone: Its antigen is as yet unknown.

Treatment noted: around 19 received Ad26.COV2.S at low or high dose, single or two shots; about five received placebo; per-sample allocation not given. Sample collection was performed on day 63 after the first vaccine or placebo injection. Clones were sequenced by immunoSEQ multiplex PCR, and TCRdb holds only the in-frame ones, with some missing. This sample has approximately 350,000 clones, with around 82% found just once. General study findings and limits: Vaccinees and placebo recipients showed similar non-spike TCR breadth. Analytic work on TCR breadth and depth might have understated the full extent of total T cell responses.

The CDR3 extends over 14 amino acids. The V and J ends lost 5 bases and 8 bases, in that order; junction bases with no gene match: 6. Germline V CDR1 and CDR2: SEHNR, FQNEAQ (reference sequence). The sequence was collected from a person between 18 and 65 years old who received the Ad26.COV2.S COVID-19 vaccine or a placebo. The genes are TRBV7-9 and TRBJ1-4; the match to TRBD1 covers 9 bases. The source was peripheral blood, collected in a trial of Ad26.COV2.S vaccine versus placebo. CDR3 in DNA: TGTGCCAGCAGCGTCGGACAGGGGTACGAAAAACTGTTTTTT. This translates into CASSVGQGYEKLFF.